The 16 T cell receptor beta chains reported below all come from one sample, sequenced in a study of vaccination and CD4 T cells after COVID-19. CD4+ T cells that had been cultured provided DNA sequenced with the Oncomine TCR Beta short-read assay. TCRdb called the PCR reads again in MiXCR, with one record for every CDR3 protein. The repertoire consists of about 9,900 distinct CDR3 sequences, with about a third occurring once and the leading ten covering around 33%. Treatment indicated: roughly nine-day PBMC culture with coronavirus spike peptide pools or control peptides (ViraFEST assay). Samples of CD4+ T cells were obtained from the unexposed donor before the COVID-19 pandemic (2011-2018). These TCRs' antigens remain unknown. Sequenced: CD4+ T cells from blood, cultured in vitro. The receptors were gathered from a human donor in good health.

Turning to this clonotype: An end of the junction differs from the germline gene, which may be a read error. The chain employs TRBV2 and TRBJ2-6; 11 positions agree with TRBD1. The CDR3 is 18 amino acids. The germline CDR1 and CDR2 sequences are SNHLY and FYNNEI. CDR3 loop: CASSVGDRGFAGANILTF. In DNA form, the CDR3 reads TGTGCCAGCAGTGTTGGGGACAGGGGGTTTGCTGGGGCCAACATCCTGACTTTC.

The V and J genes are TRBV6-5 and TRBJ2-7; D remains ambiguous. Germline assignment: CDR1 MNHEY and CDR2 SVGAGI. The CDR3 is made up of 15 amino acids. Trimming took 0 bases from V and 4 from J, leaving 13 bases between them. The chain's CDR3 is CASSYSGSSHYEQYF. CDR3 sequence (DNA): TGTGCCAGCAGTTACTCAGGGTCCTCTCATTACGAGCAGTACTTC.

This clonotype was counted a few times. The chain recombines TRBV6-2 or TRBV6-3 with TRBJ1-6, with a possible D match to TRBD1 (6 bases). Per the germline V gene, CDR1 is MNHEY and CDR2 is SVGEGT. V shed 6 bases and J shed 8 bases, with 11 bases lying between them. The CDR3 totals 13 residues. The CDR3 here is CASRDSLDSPLHF. The DNA for the CDR3 is TGTGCCAGCAGGGACAGCTTAGATTCACCCCTCCACTTT.

Written as DNA, the CDR3 is TGCAGCGTTGGGACGGGGCAGCCCGAAAAGGTAGATCAGCCCCAGCATTTT. Residues: CSVGTGQPEKVDQPQHF. This rearrangement joins TRBV29-1 to TRBJ1-5, with TRBD1 as a possible D gene (5 bases). Per the germline V gene, CDR1 is SQVTM and CDR2 is ANQGSEA. The CDR3 has 17 amino acids. The V and J ends lost 4 bases and 5 bases respectively, with 24 bases between them.

This clonotype was detected only once. This chain uses TRBV30 with TRBJ1-1; D is possibly TRBD1 (5 bases). CDR3 length equals 14 residues. Germline V gene lookup returns CDR1 GTSNPN and CDR2 SVGIG (reference sequence). The V end was cut by 1 base, the J end by 4 bases, with 13 bases between. CDR3 nucleotide sequence: TGTGCCTGGAGTGCGGGGCGCTACTCCACTGAAGCTTTCTTT. This sequence encodes CAWSAGRYSTEAFF.

This chain connects TRBV20-1 to TRBJ2-1; 8 bases are shared with TRBD2. In germline, CDR1 is DFQATT, CDR2 SNEGSKA (reference sequence). CDR3 length: 13 amino acids. With 3 bases clipped from V and 6 bases from J, the junction kept 4 bases outside the gene matches. CDR3 residues: CSASSGAVNEQFF. For the CDR3, the DNA is TGCAGTGCTAGTAGCGGGGCCGTCAATGAGCAGTTCTTC.

This clonotype has only a few counts. The V call is TRBV7-3, the J call TRBJ1-6; D remains ambiguous. The CDR3 is 13 amino acids. Germline-derived CDR1 and CDR2 are SGHTA and FQGTGA. Trimming took off 1 base at V and 10 bases at J, with 8 bases between the two ends. The CDR3 nucleotides read TGTGCCAGCAGCTTAAATTCGTACTCACCCCTCCACTTT. Its translation is CASSLNSYSPLHF.

This clonotype was counted only a few times. The chain uses TRBV25-1 and TRBJ2-3, with D hard to call. Between the trimmed V and J ends, which lost 10 bases and 2 bases, there was a span of 13 bases. The germline CDR1 and CDR2 sequences are MGHDK and SYGVNS. This CDR3 has 13 residues. CDR3 nucleotides: TGTGCCACCACAGAGCCCAACACAGATACGCAGTATTTT. This translates into CATTEPNTDTQYF.

This sequence joins TRBV7-8 and TRBJ2-7, with no clear D. V was cut by 8 bases and J by 7 bases, with 21 bases left in between. CDR1 is SGHVS and CDR2 is FQNEAQ in the germline V gene. The CDR3 extends over 14 amino acids. CDR3 amino acids: CASALRLDAWEQYF. For the CDR3, the DNA is TGTGCCAGCGCCTTGAGGCTAGACGCCTGGGAGCAGTACTTC. Combining the CDR3 with reference TRBV7-8 and TRBJ2-7 gives the whole variable domain GAGVSQSPRYKVAKRGQDVALRCDPISGHVSLFWYQQALGQGPEFLTYFQNEAQLDKSGLPSDRFFAERPEGSVSTLKIQRTQQEDSAVYLCASALRLDAWEQYFGPGTRLTVT.

The gene calls are TRBV10-1 and TRBJ1-1; D might be TRBD1 (5 bases). The CDR3 runs 14 residues. Germline CDR1 and CDR2: WNHNN and SYGVQD (reference sequence). V was pared by 2 bases and J by 3 bases, with 10 bases between. CDR3 DNA: TGCGCCAGCAGTGAGGCAGGGAAGGACACTGAAGCTTTCTTT. Its protein product is CASSEAGKDTEAFF.

The chain has TRBV12-3 or TRBV12-4 and TRBJ1-1; D might be TRBD1 (6 bases). With 4 bases removed from V and 0 bases from J, the gap between germline ends came to 9 bases. The CDR3 extends over 14 amino acids. The CDR3 region has the DNA TGTGCCAGCAGTTACAGGGAGGTGAACACTGAAGCTTTCTTT. The encoded protein is CASSYREVNTEAFF.

This chain joins TRBV20-1 and TRBJ1-1, with 10 bases identical to TRBD1. Trimming took 6 bases from V and 11 from J; bases not matched to a gene: 12. CDR3 length: 13 amino acids. CDR1 and CDR2 (germline): DFQATT, SNEGSKA (reference sequence). This chain's CDR3 is CSAILTGGSAAFF. In DNA, the CDR3 is TGCAGTGCCATCTTGACAGGGGGCTCCGCCGCTTTCTTT.

This chain joins TRBV29-1 and TRBJ2-2; D possibly corresponds to TRBD2 (5 bases). The CDR3 consists of 14 residues. The germline gives CDR1 SQVTM, CDR2 ANQGSEA. V lost 4 bases and J 5 bases, leaving 14 bases between the germline ends. The CDR3 is CSVGRSGFTGELFF. The CDR3 DNA follows: TGCAGCGTTGGCCGTTCGGGGTTTACCGGGGAGCTGTTTTTT.

This clonotype was detected only a few times. This chain uses TRBV10-1 with TRBJ2-3, with D hard to call. Germline V gene sequence: CDR1 WNHNN, CDR2 SYGVQD (reference sequence). Trimming left V 5 bases short and J 2 bases short, with 5 bases between. The CDR3 length is 12 residues. CDR3 DNA: TGCGCCAGCAGTTTTTCCACAGATACGCAGTATTTT. It yields the protein CASSFSTDTQYF.

The chain recombines TRBV11-2 with TRBJ2-1, with D uncertain. V gave up 3 bases and J gave up 4 bases, with 7 bases separating them. This CDR3 contains 13 residues. Germline CDR1 reads SGHAT; CDR2 reads FQNNGV. The CDR3 nucleotides read TGTGCCAGCAGCTTGGGAACTTACAATGAGCAGTTCTTC. Protein product: CASSLGTYNEQFF.

In DNA form, the CDR3 reads TGTGCCAGCAGCAGGACTAGCGGGCGTATGGATACGCAGTATTTT. Its translation: CASSRTSGRMDTQYF. The genes are TRBV7-9 and TRBJ2-3, with 11 bases fitting TRBD2. Trimming took 5 bases from V and 6 from J; bases not matched to a gene: 7. CDR1 and CDR2 from the germline V gene are SEHNR and FQNEAQ (reference sequence). CDR3 length equals 15 residues. Filled out from reference TRBV7-9 and TRBJ2-3, the complete variable domain reads DTGVSQNPRHKITKRGQNVTFRCDPISEHNRLYWYRQTLGQGPEFLTYFQNEAQLEKSRLLSDRFSAERPKGSFSTLEIQRTEQGDSAMYLCASSRTSGRMDTQYFGPGTRLTVL.